One and the same sample provided the 21 T cell receptor beta chains below, sequenced in a study of cytomegalovirus exposure and HLA in healthy donors. Primers included in the PCR were 60 Vbeta and 13 Jbeta primers. TCRdb's table, derived via immunoSEQ multiplex PCR, lists solely in-frame clones and lacks some. The profile shows around 180,000 clones, roughly 71% of them singletons. Material: PBMCs. These receptors were obtained from a girl aged 10 to 17 in good health and CMV-seronegative.

V is TRBV5-6 and J is TRBJ2-1; perhaps TRBD2 as D (5 bases). V was shortened by 0 bases and J by 9 bases, with 16 bases between the two germline ends. Germline values: CDR1 SGHDT, CDR2 YYEEEE. The CDR3 has 15 residues. The CDR3 nucleotides are TGTGCCAGCAGCTTGGTACCACTCACTAGGACTGAGCAGTTCTTC. This codes for CASSLVPLTRTEQFF.

This sequence joins TRBV10-3 and TRBJ1-2, with 9 bases identical to TRBD1. CDR1 is ENHRY and CDR2 is SYGVKD in the germline V gene. V gave up 11 bases and J gave up 4 bases; unmatched junction bases: 8. This CDR3 contains 13 residues. The CDR3 region is CALGTGNGYGYTF. The CDR3 DNA is TGTGCCCTCGGGACAGGGAACGGCTATGGCTACACCTTC.

The rearrangement joins TRBV7-3 to TRBJ1-5; maybe TRBD1 (5 bases). Germline V CDR1 and CDR2: SGHTA, FQGTGA. Trimming left V 3 bases short and J 5 bases short, with 8 bases between. The CDR3 covers 13 residues. The CDR3 protein is CASSLGGDQPQHF. CDR3 sequence (DNA): TGTGCCAGCAGCTTGGGGGGAGATCAGCCCCAGCATTTT.

Details on this clone: Other DNA variants within this sample encode the same CDR3. The genes are TRBV19 and TRBJ1-2, with no clear D. Trimming pared 5 bases from V and 4 bases from J, leaving 11 bases between. Germline assignment: CDR1 LNHDA and CDR2 SQIVND (reference sequence). The CDR3 totals 13 residues. The CDR3 protein is CASSPDSFYGYTF. The CDR3 nucleotides read TGTGCCAGTAGTCCAGATTCGTTCTATGGCTACACCTTC.

This clone occurred once. This rearrangement joins TRBV4-1 to TRBJ2-3; 8 bases fit TRBD2. The CDR3 is 13 amino acids. V shed 6 bases, J shed 4 bases, and the junction held 3 bases outside the gene matches. Germline V gene sequence: CDR1 MGHRA, CDR2 YSYEKL. The CDR3 protein is CASSLGGADTQYF. In DNA, the CDR3 is TGCGCCAGCAGTCTCGGGGGGGCAGATACGCAGTATTTT.

The chain recombines TRBV7-9 with TRBJ2-2; a weak D match, TRBD2 (7 bases). Germline V gene sequence: CDR1 SEHNR, CDR2 FQNEAQ (reference sequence). Trimming left V 4 bases short and J 5 bases short, with 17 bases between. The CDR3 has 16 residues. The CDR3 region has the DNA TGTGCCAGCAGCTCCCAGGCGGGGGCGCGAACCGGGGAGCTGTTTTTT. Translation: CASSSQAGARTGELFF.

The rearrangement links TRBV5-1 to TRBJ1-1; D may be TRBD1 (5 bases). Germline loops: CDR1 SGHRS, CDR2 YFSETQ. Trimming shortened V by 4 bases and J by 3 bases, and 10 bases separated the two germline ends. The length of the CDR3 is 13 residues. The CDR3 DNA reads as TGCGCCAGCAGCACCCGGGGGGACACTGAAGCTTTCTTT. This translates into CASSTRGDTEAFF.

CDR3 loop: CASSPSDRFLLLNEKLFF. The CDR3 region has the DNA TGCGCCAGCAGCCCTTCCGACAGGTTCCTTCTCCTTAATGAAAAACTGTTTTTT. This chain links TRBV5-1 with TRBJ1-4; possibly TRBD1 for D (6 bases). From germline, CDR1 is SGHRS and CDR2 YFSETQ. CDR3 length equals 18 residues. The V end was cut by 4 bases, the J end by 4 bases, with 23 bases between.

The rearrangement uses TRBV21-1 and TRBJ2-2; TRBD2, the table's D call, lacks a check against the DNA. TRBV21-1 is classified as a pseudogene. The CDR3 has 20 amino acids. CDR3 DNA: TGTGCCAGCATCCCCGGGGGGGGTTCCCTCATCGTTCCGAACACCGGGGAGCTGTTTTTT. This sequence encodes CASIPGGGSLIVPNTGELFF.

This clone has just one count. The rearrangement uses TRBV29-1 and TRBJ1-2, with 9 positions matching TRBD1. Germline V gene lookup returns CDR1 SQVTM and CDR2 ANQGSEA. The CDR3 runs 15 residues. Germline trimming cut 3 bases from V and 4 bases from J; bases unmatched to any gene: 9. The DNA for the CDR3 is TGCAGCGTTGATGGACGGACAGGGGATAGCTATGGCTACACCTTC. It specifies CSVDGRTGDSYGYTF.

This clone was detected many times. The chain recombines TRBV6-4 with TRBJ2-3, with 8 bases lining up with TRBD2. CDR3 length: 13 residues. The germline gives CDR1 MRHNA, CDR2 SNTAGT. V lost 6 bases, J lost 2 bases, and 1 base stayed unmatched. In DNA form, the CDR3 reads TGTGCCAGCAGCGGGGGGGCCACAGATACGCAGTATTTT. This gives the protein CASSGGATDTQYF.

The chain joins TRBV7-9 to TRBJ2-5, with 7 bases lining up with TRBD2. Germline lookup yields CDR1 SEHNR and CDR2 FQNEAQ (reference sequence). With 5 bases clipped from V and 5 bases from J, the junction kept 5 bases outside the gene matches. CDR3 length: 13 residues. CDR3 in amino acids: CASSTLGGETQYF. In DNA, the CDR3 is TGTGCCAGCAGCACACTGGGAGGGGAGACCCAGTACTTC.

The CDR3 region is CASSVQGATEAFF. The CDR3 DNA is TGTGCCAGCAGCGTACAGGGTGCCACTGAAGCTTTCTTT. The rearrangement joins TRBV11-3 to TRBJ1-1; a possible D gene is TRBD1 (6 bases). There are 13 residues in the CDR3. Germline V gene data show CDR1 as SGHNT and CDR2 as YENEEA. Between the trimmed V and J ends, which lost 5 bases and 4 bases, there was a span of 11 bases.

This clone was seen a handful of times. The rearrangement joins TRBV6-6 to TRBJ1-1, with D possibly matching TRBD1 (5 bases). Germline CDR1 and CDR2: MNHNY and SVGAGI (reference sequence). Trimming took off 6 bases at V and 4 bases at J, with 9 bases between the two ends. There are 12 residues in the CDR3. The CDR3 sequence: CASRFTGTEAFF. In DNA, the CDR3 is TGTGCCAGCAGATTCACAGGCACTGAAGCTTTCTTT.

The chain is built from TRBV9 and TRBJ1-6; D possibly corresponds to TRBD1 (5 bases). The CDR3 extends over 15 amino acids. V lost 3 bases and J lost 8, with 15 bases in between. Germline CDR1 and CDR2: SGDLS and YYNGEE. The CDR3 DNA reads as TGTGCCAGCAGCGCCCTACCAGGGTCCGATTCACCCCTCCACTTT. It specifies CASSALPGSDSPLHF.

The rearrangement links TRBV29-1 to TRBJ1-1, with D perhaps TRBD1 (6 bases). CDR3 length: 13 residues. Germline loops: CDR1 SQVTM, CDR2 ANQGSEA. V was clipped by 1 base and J by 11 bases, with 17 bases between them. The CDR3 region has the DNA TGCAGCGTTGAAGGCCGACAGGTTTATCAGGCTTTCTTT. It translates to CSVEGRQVYQAFF.

The chain joins TRBV7-9 to TRBJ1-1, with TRBD1 identical over 7 bases. CDR3 length: 15 amino acids. The V segment lost 6 bases and the J segment 1 base; nucleotides outside the gene matches: 8. Germline V gene lookup returns CDR1 SEHNR and CDR2 FQNEAQ (reference sequence). As DNA, the CDR3 is TGTGCCAGCAGGCCTCGGACAGGCCCGAACACTGAAGCTTTCTTT. Translated: CASRPRTGPNTEAFF.

The chain links TRBV15 to TRBJ2-3; 12 nucleotides align to TRBD2. From germline, CDR1 is LNHNV and CDR2 YYDKDF (reference sequence). The length of the CDR3 is 15 residues. Trimming removed 4 bases from V and 2 bases from J; junction bases left unmatched: 1. The CDR3 DNA sequence: TGTGCCACCAGCACTAGCGGGGGGGCCACAGATACGCAGTATTTT. It is translated as CATSTSGGATDTQYF.

This clone came up once. This same CDR3 is encoded by further DNA sequences in the sample. The chain recombines TRBV6-5 with TRBJ2-5, with 7 bases lining up with TRBD1. J was trimmed by 3 bases and V by 7 bases; bases with no gene match: 11. Germline loops: CDR1 MNHEY, CDR2 SVGAGI. The CDR3 sequence is 15 residues long. The CDR3 DNA reads as TGTGCCAGCACCTATTACTCGGGGACAGAAGAGACCCAGTACTTC. It codes for CASTYYSGTEETQYF.

The chain couples TRBV27 to TRBJ2-3, with 16 bases identical to TRBD2. V shed 6 bases and J 3 bases; nucleotides not matched to a gene: 9. Germline values: CDR1 MNHEY, CDR2 SMNVEV (reference sequence). The CDR3 sequence is 18 residues long. The CDR3 sequence is CASSLGLAGGRGTDTQYF. CDR3 DNA sequence: TGTGCCAGCAGCCTGGGACTAGCGGGGGGGCGGGGAACAGATACGCAGTATTTT.

This rearrangement joins TRBV2 to TRBJ1-5; D not resolved. The CDR3 consists of 18 residues. Per germline, CDR1 SNHLY and CDR2 FYNNEI. Trimming shortened V by 4 bases and J by 0 bases, and 19 bases separated the two germline ends. The CDR3 sequence: CASSGNRNGIYSNQPQHF. The CDR3, as DNA: TGTGCCAGCAGTGGAAATAGGAACGGGATTTATAGCAATCAGCCCCAGCATTTT.